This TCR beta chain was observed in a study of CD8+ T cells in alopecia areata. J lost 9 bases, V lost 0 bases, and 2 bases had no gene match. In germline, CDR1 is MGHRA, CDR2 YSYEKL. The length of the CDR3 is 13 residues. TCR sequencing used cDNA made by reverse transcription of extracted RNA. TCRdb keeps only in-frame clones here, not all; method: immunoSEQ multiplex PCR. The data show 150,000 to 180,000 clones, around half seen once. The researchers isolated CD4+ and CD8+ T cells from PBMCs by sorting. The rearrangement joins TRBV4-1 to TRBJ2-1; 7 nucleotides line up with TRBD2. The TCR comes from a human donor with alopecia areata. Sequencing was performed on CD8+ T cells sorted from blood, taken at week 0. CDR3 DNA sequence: TGCGCCAGCAGCCAAGAGGGGGGGATTGAGCAGTTCTTC. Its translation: CASSQEGGIEQFF.